This entry concerns a single T cell receptor beta chain. The source of the sample is a study of OX40 agonist ivuxolimab in advanced cancers. The repertoire was sequenced with immunoSEQ multiplex PCR; TCRdb's copy has only in-frame clones and lacks some. The table includes about 82,000 clones, almost 90% detected once. The clonotype comes from an adult with an advanced solid tumor such as melanoma, head and neck, liver or kidney cancer. Sequencing used CD4+ or CD8+ T cells sorted from blood, obtained in a trial of the OX40 agonist ivuxolimab.

CDR3 bases: TGTGCCAGCAGTGGCACACTTTATAGCAATCAGCCCCAGCATTTT. Residues: CASSGTLYSNQPQHF. This sequence joins TRBV2 and TRBJ1-5; D remains unclear. With 4 bases removed from V and 0 bases from J, the gap between germline ends came to 10 bases. The germline V gene has CDR1 SNHLY and CDR2 FYNNEI. There are 15 residues in the CDR3.